This T cell receptor beta chain was documented in a study of blood T cell repertoires in COVID-19. About the research overall: Sources were T cells, B-cell-depleted T cells, or PBMCs; the material itself was cDNA or gDNA.

Authors' analysis steps: Reference gene primer amplification gave nucleated cell count estimates. Generated by immunoSEQ multiplex PCR, the TCRdb table keeps only in-frame clones and is missing some. V and J calls and clone size are copied from that table; D and trimming were computed from the DNA. The data hold approximately 250,000 clones, with around 84% observed a single time. This CDR3 has 18 amino acids. The V segment lost 2 bases and the J segment 0 bases; nucleotides outside the gene matches: 10. The gene calls are TRBV23-1 and TRBJ2-4, with 7 bases identical to TRBD1. TRBV23-1 is an ORF for which the function is uncertain. This TCR came from a man aged 40-55 years with acute or convalescent COVID-19. The sequenced material came from peripheral blood. The CDR3 nucleotides read TGCGCCAGCAGTCAAGCGACCCGGACAGGCGTAGCCAAAAACATTCAGTACTTC. The encoded protein is CASSQATRTGVAKNIQYF.